Listed here is a single T cell receptor beta chain. This sample was included in a study of blood T cell repertoires in COVID-19. Study at large: Acute and convalescent COVID-19 samples came from the United States, Italy and Spain. PBMCs, B-cell-depleted T cells, or T cells provided the cDNA or gDNA that made up the material.

In the study's own analysis: Nucleated cell counts were estimated from reference gene primer amplification. The assay was immunoSEQ multiplex PCR, and TCRdb's table has in-frame clones only and misses some. V, J and clone size were drawn from that table, and D and trimming were deduced from the DNA. The table lists about 93,000 clones, around four fifths of them singletons. CDR3 length: 16 residues. Trimming cost V 3 bases and J 5 bases, with 20 bases left between them. Germline V gene sequence: CDR1 SGHNT, CDR2 YYREEE (reference sequence). This chain links TRBV5-4 with TRBJ1-1; D call uncertain. The TCR originated in a human donor in a cohort sampled during active COVID-19. The sample taken for sequencing was peripheral blood. CDR3 sequence reads: CASSSQPGRVETEAFF. The CDR3 nucleotides are TGTGCCAGCAGCTCACAACCGGGGAGGGTGGAAACTGAAGCTTTCTTT.